This TCR beta chain was found in a study of siplizumab effects on memory and regulatory T cells (dated by TCRdb to between 2018 and 2021). At the level of the whole study: The study examined how the anti-CD2 antibody siplizumab affects alloreactive T-cell subsets in allogeneic mixed lymphocyte reactions built from human PBMCs.

The method was the immunoSEQ multiplex PCR assay. Some 100,000 TCR templates per sample were assayed by the deep sequencing platform. Genomic DNA extracted from sorted T cells was used for TCRbeta CDR3 sequencing. From the authors' description of their analysis: Clonal analysis of TCRbeta CDR3 data was done in the R programming language. Alloreactive CD4+ and CD8+ clones were defined by comparing unstimulated samples with post-reaction CFSE-low samples. Regulatory or non-regulatory origin was assigned to alloreactive CD4+ clones by matching of sequences to sorted unstimulated Treg and non-Treg repertoires. TCRdb re-hosts the immuneACCESS table, in-frame sequences only. Its copies lack some clones; in the studies checked, an unresolved V gene accounts for under half of them, and the cause for the rest is not known. The V and J calls and clone size come from that table; D and trimming were worked out from the DNA. For this sample there are 100,000 or so clones; roughly 94% appear just once. The ten largest account for approximately 0.58% of the sample.

Turning to this clone: Its target antigen remains unknown. Per-base qualities were not stored, and no clone one base away is much larger.

Results and caveats for the whole study, not just this receptor: Of the alloreactive CD4+ clones that could be mapped, the Treg-derived share averaged roughly 69% with siplizumab compared with approximately 25% in control reactions. Because sequences at frequencies below about 10^-5 were poorly captured, only a minor fraction of alloreactive clones could be mapped back to unstimulated subsets. A naive or memory phenotype could not be assigned to roughly 75-96% of proliferating CD4+ or CD8+ clones. Siplizumab significantly lowered the cumulative frequency of alloreactive sequences that could be traced to unstimulated CD4+ memory T cells. The suppressive function of proliferating Tregs from siplizumab cultures was not functionally confirmed. Unstimulated naive T cells appeared more diverse than memory T cells, and naive cells seemed to contribute substantially to the alloresponse.

Sorted unstimulated T cells and proliferating T cells recovered from mixed lymphocyte reactions were subjected to TCRbeta CDR3 sequencing. Fresh whole blood from about 9 HLA-typed healthy donors was used as the source from which PBMCs were isolated. To map where alloreactive clones came from, unstimulated CD4+ regulatory T cells were FACS-sorted. V lost 5 bases and J lost 2 bases, and the count of bases not matched to a germline gene is 16. CDR1 and CDR2 (SGHTA, FQGNSA) derive from the germline V gene. Counted from cysteine to phenylalanine, this CDR3 has 19 amino acids. The sequence is cut down to CDR3 DNA, 57 bases in frame from base 1.

The rearrangement combines TRBV7-2 with TRBJ2-3, with 10 bases aligning to TRBD2. The specimen sequenced was Tregs sorted from blood. The clonotype was recovered from a human donor in good health. The CDR3 amino acid sequence is: CASSKRLAGGPSATDTQYF. At the DNA level, the sequence is TGTGCCAGCAGCAAGAGACTAGCGGGCGGCCCCTCCGCCACAGATACGCAGTATTTT.